Below are 2 T cell receptor beta chains sequenced from a single sample in a study of T cell responses to AZD1222 COVID-19 vaccine. Repertoires were generated with immunoSEQ multiplex PCR, while TCRdb's copy carries only in-frame clones and drops some. The profile shows roughly 70,000 clones, roughly nine tenths of them singletons. The sequencing used peripheral blood, collected 28 days after the second AZD1222 dose. These receptors originate from an adult who received the AZD1222 COVID-19 vaccine.

Here the CDR3 DNA reads TGTGCCTTCCGGGACAGGTCCACCTACGAGCAGTACGTC. As protein: CAFRDRSTYEQYV. The chain carries TRBV30 and TRBJ2-7; TRBD1 matches 8 bases. This CDR3 has 13 amino acids. V trimming: 7 bases; J trimming: 2 bases; junction bases outside the gene matches: 7. Per the germline V gene, CDR1 is GTSNPN and CDR2 is SVGIG (reference sequence).

This clone occurred a few times. V gene TRBV5-1 combines with J gene TRBJ2-1; TRBD2 matches at 9 bases. The CDR3 has 13 residues. Trimming removed 4 bases from V and 9 bases from J; junction bases left unmatched: 5. The germline V gene encodes CDR1 SGHRS and CDR2 YFSETQ. Here the CDR3 DNA reads TGCGCCAGCAGCCCGGCGGGGGGGAGTGAGCAGTTCTTC. Its protein product is CASSPAGGSEQFF.